A single sample is the source of the 32 T cell receptor beta chains below, sequenced in a study of cytomegalovirus exposure and HLA in healthy donors (TCRdb year 2017). Libraries came from the immunoSEQ multiplex PCR assay. For the multiplex PCR, a mixture combining 60 forward primers for TCR Vbeta segments and 13 reverse primers for TCR Jbeta segments was used. As stored in TCRdb, this immuneACCESS dataset retains in-frame rearrangements with V and J assigned. A fraction of the clones does not appear; measured against another copy, unresolved V genes explain less than half of the discrepancy, and the remainder lacks a known reason. The sample table shows 150,000 to 250,000 clones, and around 85% are seen once. Clones ranked in the top ten supply around 2.3% of the sample. Sequenced material: PBMCs. These TCRs come from a woman between 50 and 59 years old in good health and CMV-seronegative.

This sequence joins TRBV29-1 and TRBJ2-5; the D gene is possibly TRBD1 (6 bases). From germline, CDR1 is SQVTM and CDR2 ANQGSEA. The CDR3 is made up of 14 amino acids. Trimming left V 1 base short and J 5 bases short, with 14 bases between. The CDR3 reads CSVEGAYRGETQYF. CDR3 DNA: TGCAGCGTTGAAGGGGCTTATAGGGGGGAGACCCAGTACTTC.

The CDR3 nucleotides are TGTGCCAGCTCACAGGGACATACTGAAGCTTTCTTT. It yields the protein CASSQGHTEAFF. The gene calls are TRBV6-5 and TRBJ1-1, with D tentatively TRBD1 (6 bases). The CDR3 sequence is 12 residues long. Trimming removed 8 bases at V and 5 bases at J, with 12 bases between. From germline, CDR1 is MNHEY and CDR2 SVGAGI.

V gene TRBV9 combines with J gene TRBJ2-3; tentative D call: TRBD1 (6 bases). Trimming took 10 bases from V and 6 from J, leaving 18 bases between them. Germline CDR1 and CDR2: SGDLS and YYNGEE. The CDR3 sequence is 13 residues long. As DNA, the CDR3 is TGTGCCGGTCGAATAGGGGGTATCGATACGCAGTATTTT. Its translation: CAGRIGGIDTQYF.

The V call is TRBV29-1, the J call TRBJ2-2, with TRBD2 matching 8 bases. Germline assignment: CDR1 SQVTM and CDR2 ANQGSEA. The CDR3 length is 15 residues. V lost 6 bases, J lost 2 bases, and 8 bases stayed unmatched. The CDR3 loop is CSVGGGTPNTGELFF. CDR3 bases: TGCAGCGTCGGGGGGGGGACTCCAAACACCGGGGAGCTGTTTTTT.

The V and J genes are TRBV10-1 and TRBJ2-7; 8 nucleotides match TRBD2. CDR3 length equals 15 residues. Unmatched junction bases numbered 5, after V lost 0 bases and J lost 4 bases. Germline CDR1 WNHNN, CDR2 SYGVQD (reference sequence). The CDR3 sequence: CASSESSAGVYEQYF. CDR3 coding DNA: TGCGCCAGCAGTGAGTCCTCAGCGGGAGTATACGAGCAGTACTTC.

This clone appeared once. This chain's CDR3 is CATSRLRTENTEAFF. The CDR3 region has the DNA TGTGCCACCAGCAGACTCCGGACAGAGAACACTGAAGCTTTCTTT. The chain has TRBV15 and TRBJ1-1, with D possibly TRBD1 on 6 matching bases. This CDR3 is built from 15 residues. V lost 2 bases to trimming and J lost 1 base, with 11 bases between them. CDR1 and CDR2 (germline): LNHNV, YYDKDF (reference sequence).

The chain uses TRBV7-8 and TRBJ2-7; D unclear. The CDR3 has 12 amino acids. The V and J ends lost 5 bases and 4 bases respectively, with 9 bases between them. CDR1 SGHVS and CDR2 FQNEAQ come from the germline V gene. The CDR3 sequence is CASSTDTYEQYF. CDR3 DNA: TGTGCCAGCAGCACAGACACGTACGAGCAGTACTTC.

The gene calls are TRBV28 and TRBJ2-3, with 8 positions matching TRBD2. Trimming removed 3 bases from V and 2 bases from J; junction bases left unmatched: 10. CDR1 MDHEN and CDR2 SYDVKM come from the germline V gene. There are 17 residues in the CDR3. CDR3 in DNA: TGTGCCAGCAGTTTTGCGGGAGGCGTCCTCCCCACAGATACGCAGTATTTT. Translation: CASSFAGGVLPTDTQYF.

The chain links TRBV5-1 to TRBJ2-1; 8 bases are a match to TRBD2. Germline V CDR1 and CDR2: SGHRS, YFSETQ. The CDR3 consists of 17 residues. Trimming took 1 base from V and 6 from J; bases not matched to a gene: 12. The CDR3 DNA follows: TGCGCCAGCAGCTTGTACCAGCGGGAGAGTAGGGGCAATGAGCAGTTCTTC. This codes for CASSLYQRESRGNEQFF. The full variable domain, in which reference TRBV5-1 and TRBJ2-1 provide the parts outside the CDR3, is KAGVTQTPRYLIKTRGQQVTLSCSPISGHRSVSWYQQTPGQGLQFLFEYFSETQRNKGNFPGRFSGRQFSNSRSEMNVSTLELGDSALYLCASSLYQRESRGNEQFFGPGTRLTVL.

The chain uses TRBV10-2 and TRBJ1-2; TRBD1 is a possible D gene (5 bases). CDR1 and CDR2 from the germline V gene are WSHSY and SAAADI. The V and J ends lost 4 bases and 5 bases respectively, with 11 bases between them. The CDR3 consists of 13 residues. CDR3 sequence: CASSGQRRYGYTF. Written as DNA, the CDR3 is TGCGCCAGCAGTGGACAGCGACGGTATGGCTACACCTTC.

In its sample, this clone was seen a few times. The chain recombines TRBV27 with TRBJ1-2, with TRBD1 matching over 7 bases. Looked up from germline, CDR1 is MNHEY and CDR2 is SMNVEV (reference sequence). After removal of 9 bases from V and 2 bases from J, the junction contained 6 bases not matched to a gene. The CDR3 runs 13 residues. The CDR3 DNA reads TGTGCCAGTGAAAGGGGGCAGAACTATGGCTACACCTTC. Translation: CASERGQNYGYTF.

V gene TRBV2 combines with J gene TRBJ1-2, with 8 positions matching TRBD1. After removal of 1 base from V and 4 bases from J, the junction contained 2 bases not matched to a gene. The CDR3 length is 14 residues. CDR1 and CDR2 from the germline V gene are SNHLY and FYNNEI. CDR3 sequence: CASSEGGTGYGYTF. In DNA, the CDR3 is TGTGCCAGCAGTGAAGGGGGGACAGGCTATGGCTACACCTTC.

The rearrangement links TRBV4-1 to TRBJ1-6, with 7 nucleotides matching TRBD1. V was pared by 2 bases and J by 5 bases, with 6 bases of the junction left unmatched. Germline-derived CDR1 and CDR2 are MGHRA and YSYEKL. The CDR3 runs to 16 residues. CDR3 in amino acids: CASSQLLDRDNSPLHF. DNA of the CDR3: TGCGCCAGCAGCCAACTGCTTGACAGGGATAATTCACCCCTCCACTTT.

This clone appeared once. The rearrangement links TRBV5-1 to TRBJ1-3, with 8 bases that match TRBD1. There are 16 residues in the CDR3. The V and J ends lost 2 bases and 2 bases, in that order; junction bases with no gene match: 6. Germline V lookup: CDR1 SGHRS, CDR2 YFSETQ. In DNA, the CDR3 is TGCGCCAGCAGCTTTCGGACAGGGACCACTGGAAACACCATATATTTT. Protein product: CASSFRTGTTGNTIYF.

The rearrangement links TRBV29-1 to TRBJ2-7; 7 bases agree with TRBD1. J was trimmed by 4 bases and V by 4 bases; bases with no gene match: 10. Germline V lookup: CDR1 SQVTM, CDR2 ANQGSEA. The CDR3 totals 14 residues. The CDR3 DNA is TGCAGCGTTGCTGGGGGACAGTCAAGATACGAGCAGTACTTC. As protein: CSVAGGQSRYEQYF.

The CDR3 here is CASSLLSGSLQPQHF. Written as DNA, the CDR3 is TGTGCCAGCAGTTTGTTATCAGGGTCGCTTCAGCCCCAGCATTTT. This chain joins TRBV27 and TRBJ1-5; TRBD1 might be the D (5 bases). CDR1 and CDR2 (germline): MNHEY, SMNVEV (reference sequence). V was clipped by 3 bases and J by 6 bases, with 15 bases between them. The CDR3 is 15 amino acids.

The rearrangement links TRBV19 to TRBJ1-1; the D gene is possibly TRBD1 (6 bases). Looked up from germline, CDR1 is LNHDA and CDR2 is SQIVND (reference sequence). The CDR3 extends over 16 amino acids. V was shortened by 3 bases and J by 0 bases, with 14 bases between the two germline ends. The chain's CDR3 is CASSIGTGNMNTEAFF. CDR3 nucleotides: TGTGCCAGTAGTATCGGAACAGGGAATATGAACACTGAAGCTTTCTTT.

In this sample, this clone turned up a few times. V gene TRBV10-3 combines with J gene TRBJ2-7, with TRBD1 matching 7 bases. The germline gives CDR1 ENHRY, CDR2 SYGVKD. The V and J ends lost 10 bases and 3 bases, in that order; junction bases with no gene match: 9. The CDR3 is made up of 13 amino acids. CDR3 region: CATGTAKDYEQYF. The CDR3 nucleotides read TGTGCCACCGGGACAGCGAAAGACTACGAGCAGTACTTC.

The V and J genes are TRBV7-2 and TRBJ2-7; 9 bases fit TRBD2. Germline V gene lookup returns CDR1 SGHTA and CDR2 FQGNSA. With V trimmed by 5 bases and J by 2 bases, 10 bases remained unmatched. This CDR3 contains 16 residues. CDR3 sequence reads: CASSTRLAEGPYEQYF. For the CDR3, the DNA is TGTGCCAGCAGCACGAGACTAGCGGAGGGACCCTACGAGCAGTACTTC.

This clone was detected a few times. The V gene is TRBV7-9, the J gene TRBJ1-3; tentatively, D is TRBD1 (6 bases). Germline CDR1 and CDR2: SEHNR and FQNEAQ (reference sequence). Trimming left V 5 bases short and J 3 bases short, with 14 bases between. The CDR3 covers 15 residues. CDR3: CASSPDSLGGNTIYF. Written as DNA, the CDR3 is TGTGCCAGCAGCCCGGACAGTCTGGGTGGAAACACCATATATTTT.

Concerning this clone: Germline is not matched at one junction end, which may reflect a read error. V is TRBV2 and J is TRBJ2-1; TRBD2 agrees at 9 bases. The CDR3 runs to 20 residues. Germline CDR1 and CDR2: SNHLY and FYNNEI. The CDR3 loop is CASTRGASGTRPSSYSEQFF. The CDR3 DNA reads TGTGCCAGCACCAGAGGAGCTAGCGGGACCCGTCCCAGCTCCTACAGTGAGCAGTTCTTC. Supplemented by reference TRBV2 and TRBJ2-1, the full variable domain reads EPEVTQTPSHQVTQMGQEVILRCVPISNHLYFYWYRQILGQKVEFLVSFYNNEISEKSEIFDDQFSVERPDGSNFTLKIRSTKLEDSAMYFCASTRGASGTRPSSYSEQFFGPGTRLTVL.

CDR3 in amino acids: CASSYRTGGIGYTF. The CDR3 DNA reads TGTGCCAGCAGCTACCGGACAGGGGGGATTGGCTACACCTTC. This sequence joins TRBV7-9 and TRBJ1-2; 10 nucleotides match TRBD1. Germline V gives CDR1 SEHNR, CDR2 FQNEAQ (reference sequence). This CDR3 spans 14 amino acids. V trimming: 4 bases; J trimming: 7 bases; junction bases outside the gene matches: 6.

This chain connects TRBV6-1 to TRBJ1-1; D uncertain. V lost 4 bases, J lost 1 base, and 7 bases lay in between. Germline V gene lookup returns CDR1 MNHNS and CDR2 SASEGT. The CDR3 length is 13 residues. The CDR3 DNA follows: TGTGCCAGCAGTGGGACTGCGAACACTGAAGCTTTCTTT. This translates into CASSGTANTEAFF.

This clone was observed a few times. The rearrangement joins TRBV5-1 to TRBJ1-3; possible D gene TRBD1, 5 bases. The CDR3 spans 14 residues. Trimming stripped 0 bases from V and 8 bases from J, with 12 bases between. CDR1 is SGHRS, CDR2 YFSETQ, per germline. The CDR3 coding sequence is TGCGCCAGCAGCTTGGAAGGGGCGAGAGACACCATATATTTT. It specifies CASSLEGARDTIYF.

The chain has TRBV7-3 and TRBJ2-3; TRBD2 agrees at 11 bases. The CDR3 totals 16 residues. CDR1 is SGHTA, CDR2 FQGTGA, per germline. Losses at the gene ends were 4 bases for V and 6 bases for J; bases not matched to a gene: 9. The CDR3 region is CASSSRLAGTRDTQYF. CDR3 nucleotides: TGTGCCAGCAGCTCGAGACTAGCGGGGACAAGGGATACGCAGTATTTT.

The rearrangement joins TRBV27 to TRBJ2-7; no clear D gene. Trimming stripped 4 bases from V and 4 bases from J, with 11 bases between. This CDR3 has 13 amino acids. Germline lookup yields CDR1 MNHEY and CDR2 SMNVEV (reference sequence). The CDR3 is CASSSRGLYEQYF. The DNA of the CDR3 is TGTGCCAGCAGTTCCCGAGGCCTATACGAGCAGTACTTC.

Notes on this clone: This same CDR3 is encoded by further DNA sequences in the sample. This chain uses TRBV6-6 with TRBJ1-3, with 7 nucleotides matching TRBD1. Germline-derived CDR1 and CDR2 are MNHNY and SVGAGI (reference sequence). CDR3 size: 14 residues. The trim removed 2 bases at V and 2 bases at J, leaving 0 bases unmatched. CDR3 region: CASSYRGPGNTIYF. In DNA, the CDR3 is TGTGCCAGCAGTTACAGGGGGCCTGGAAACACCATATATTTT.

This sequence joins TRBV5-1 and TRBJ2-5; 11 bases match TRBD1. Germline CDR1 reads SGHRS; CDR2 reads YFSETQ. The CDR3 is made up of 16 amino acids. V lost 6 bases and J lost 2; bases outside the gene matches: 9. CDR3 in DNA: TGCGCCAGCAAACTACGGACAGGGGGCGTACAAGAGACCCAGTACTTC. Its translation: CASKLRTGGVQETQYF.

This clone was detected only a few times. Mismatch with germline at one junction end may stem from a read error. The chain carries TRBV4-1 and TRBJ2-7; 12 nucleotides match TRBD2. The germline CDR1 and CDR2 sequences are MGHRA and YSYEKL. The CDR3 spans 18 residues. CDR3: CASSQEELAGGSRYGQYF. The CDR3 DNA sequence: TGCGCCAGCAGCCAAGAAGAACTAGCGGGAGGCAGCCGATACGGGCAGTACTTC.

In the case of this clone: The junction differs from germline at one of its ends, possibly a read error. The J gene is TRBJ2-7, the V gene TRBV7-9; a possible D gene is TRBD1 (6 bases). The CDR3 loop spans 12 amino acids. Germline CDR1 and CDR2: SEHNR and FQNEAQ (reference sequence). The CDR3 DNA follows: TGTTCCAGCAGCTCGCCCAGGGGCGAGCAGTACTTC. Its translation is CSSSSPRGEQYF.

This chain uses TRBV6-5 with TRBJ2-7; D is unresolved. The CDR3 runs 11 residues. The V gene lost 5 bases and the J gene lost 3 bases, with 5 bases spanning the gap. Germline lookup yields CDR1 MNHEY and CDR2 SVGAGI. CDR3 nucleotides: TGTGCCAGCAGTCTTAACTACGAGCAGTACTTC. Residues: CASSLNYEQYF.

The chain joins TRBV25-1 to TRBJ1-1, with D tentatively TRBD1 (6 bases). There are 14 residues in the CDR3. Looked up from germline, CDR1 is MGHDK and CDR2 is SYGVNS. Between the trimmed V and J ends, which lost 1 base and 4 bases, there was a span of 10 bases. CDR3 nucleotide sequence: TGTGCCAGCAGTGAATCTGGGGGCCCCACTGAAGCTTTCTTT. Its protein is CASSESGGPTEAFF.